The 20 T cell receptor beta chains listed next were all sequenced from one sample in a study of blood T cell repertoires in COVID-19. The assay was immunoSEQ multiplex PCR, and TCRdb's table has in-frame clones only and misses some. In the table there are under 80,000 clones, 85% to 90% of which are singletons. Sequencing was performed on peripheral blood. The source is a man aged 45 to 65 with active COVID-19.

This chain joins TRBV27 and TRBJ1-2; 8 nucleotides agree with TRBD1. J gave up 0 bases and V 5 bases, and 5 bases lay outside the gene matches. CDR1 is MNHEY, CDR2 SMNVEV, per germline (reference sequence). The CDR3 runs 15 residues. As DNA, the CDR3 is TGTGCCAGCAGTCCGACGGACAGGGCTAACTATGGCTACACCTTC. It specifies CASSPTDRANYGYTF.

This chain links TRBV5-6 with TRBJ1-2, with 9 bases that match TRBD1. Germline V gene data show CDR1 as SGHDT and CDR2 as YYEEEE. This CDR3 is 15 amino acids long. V dropped 1 base and J dropped 6; count of bases not matched to a gene: 7. The CDR3 loop reads CASSLRMGQGDGYTF. The CDR3 DNA reads TGTGCCAGCAGCTTGCGAATGGGACAGGGCGATGGCTACACCTTC.

The chain uses TRBV11-1 and TRBJ1-1; D not resolved. V gave up 5 bases and J gave up 5 bases, with 21 bases separating them. The length of the CDR3 is 16 residues. Per the germline V gene, CDR1 is SGHAT and CDR2 is FQDESV (reference sequence). The CDR3 bases are TGTGCCAGCAGCCCTCAACTCCCGGCCTCGGGGACTGAAGCTTTCTTT. Translated, it gives CASSPQLPASGTEAFF.

The V gene is TRBV3-1 (or the pseudogene TRBV3-2), the J gene TRBJ1-2, with D possibly TRBD1 on 5 matching bases. Trimming removed 1 base from V and 8 bases from J, with 20 bases in between. In germline, CDR1 is LGHDT, CDR2 YNNKEL (reference sequence). The CDR3 is 16 residues long. In nucleotides, the CDR3 is TGTGCCAGCAGCCAAGGGAATCTCGTCGGACAAAGGGGCTACACCTTC. Translation: CASSQGNLVGQRGYTF.

V usage is TRBV5-8 and J usage is TRBJ2-1; TRBD1 agrees at 9 bases. CDR1 and CDR2 (germline): SGHTS, YDEGEE. After removal of 4 bases from V and 0 bases from J, the junction contained 2 bases not matched to a gene. There are 15 residues in the CDR3. This CDR3 reads CASSLDRGSYNEQFF. CDR3 bases: TGTGCCAGCAGCCTGGACAGGGGCTCCTACAATGAGCAGTTCTTC.

This chain joins TRBV9 and TRBJ1-4, with D possibly TRBD1 on 6 matching bases. V was pared by 0 bases and J by 6 bases, with 12 bases between. The CDR3 extends over 15 amino acids. Germline V CDR1 and CDR2: SGDLS, YYNGEE. CDR3 coding DNA: TGTGCCAGCAGCGTAGATGGGGGCACTGATGAAAAACTGTTTTTT. Translated: CASSVDGGTDEKLFF.

The chain couples TRBV5-1 to TRBJ2-7; D might be TRBD2 (5 bases). The germline V and J ends were trimmed by 0 bases and 2 bases, with 12 bases remaining between them. Germline CDR1 reads SGHRS; CDR2 reads YFSETQ. The length of the CDR3 is 15 residues. CDR3 sequence (DNA): TGCGCCAGCAGCTTGGCCGGGGTGCTAACCTACGAGCAGTACTTC. Translating gives CASSLAGVLTYEQYF.

The rearrangement uses TRBV18 and TRBJ1-1; D is ambiguous. Germline V gives CDR1 KGHSH, CDR2 LQKENI. V was trimmed by 0 bases and J by 2 bases, leaving 10 bases between them. The CDR3 has 15 residues. In DNA, the CDR3 is TGTGCCAGCTCACCACCGAGAGGGTTTAACACTGAAGCTTTCTTT. This codes for CASSPPRGFNTEAFF.

This chain joins TRBV5-4 and TRBJ2-2; D is unclear. Looked up from germline, CDR1 is SGHNT and CDR2 is YYREEE (reference sequence). V was shortened by 1 base and J by 6 bases, with 10 bases between the two germline ends. The CDR3 has 14 amino acids. The CDR3 DNA reads TGTGCCAGCAGCTTGAGCGTCGGCGCCGGGGAGCTGTTTTTT. Its protein is CASSLSVGAGELFF.

This chain connects TRBV29-1 to TRBJ1-4, with no clear D. CDR1 is SQVTM and CDR2 is ANQGSEA in the germline V gene. With 5 bases removed from V and 4 bases from J, the gap between germline ends came to 11 bases. There are 13 residues in the CDR3. The chain's CDR3 is CSVLTGGNEKLFF. DNA of the CDR3: TGCAGCGTTTTAACGGGTGGTAATGAAAAACTGTTTTTT.

The chain recombines TRBV28 with TRBJ2-7; 12 bases line up with TRBD2. The CDR3 has 16 amino acids. The germline V gene encodes CDR1 MDHEN and CDR2 SYDVKM. The trim removed 6 bases at V and 3 bases at J, leaving 9 bases unmatched. The CDR3 nucleotides are TGTGCCAGCAGGGGACAGGGACTAGCGGGCTACTACGAGCAGTACTTC. Translation: CASRGQGLAGYYEQYF.

Here the CDR3 DNA reads TGTGCCACCCCGTTTGACACCGGGGAGCTGTTTTTT. Its protein product is CATPFDTGELFF. The V and J genes are TRBV12-3 or TRBV12-4 and TRBJ2-2; D ambiguous. The CDR3 length is 12 residues. Trimming removed 10 bases from V and 3 bases from J, with 9 bases in between.

This sequence joins TRBV18 and TRBJ2-4, with D possibly matching TRBD2 (5 bases). V was shortened by 3 bases and J by 6 bases, with 15 bases between the two germline ends. The CDR3 consists of 15 residues. Germline loops: CDR1 KGHSH, CDR2 LQKENI. The CDR3 nucleotides read TGTGCCAGCTCACCGACTAACTTGGTGGGAAACATTCAGTACTTC. It is translated as CASSPTNLVGNIQYF. The full variable domain, its missing parts supplied by reference TRBV18 and TRBJ2-4, is NAGVMQNPRHLVRRRGQEARLRCSPMKGHSHVYWYRQLPEEGLKFMVYLQKENIIDESGMPKERFSAEFPKEGPSILRIQQVVRGDSAAYFCASSPTNLVGNIQYFGAGTRLSVL.

This sequence joins TRBV29-1 and TRBJ1-4; 7 nucleotides line up with TRBD1. The CDR3 extends over 16 amino acids. In germline, CDR1 is SQVTM, CDR2 ANQGSEA. Unmatched junction bases numbered 18, after V lost 6 bases and J lost 8 bases. The DNA for the CDR3 is TGCAGCGTCGGACTCTTTCCGGGACAGCGGGTCGAAAAACTGTTTTTT. It codes for CSVGLFPGQRVEKLFF.

This chain links TRBV11-3 with TRBJ1-1, with a possible D match to TRBD1 (5 bases). Trimming cost V 8 bases and J 0 bases, with 22 bases left between them. CDR1 SGHNT and CDR2 YENEEA come from the germline V gene. This CDR3 spans 17 amino acids. CDR3 DNA sequence: TGTGCCAGCGGGGAGGGACGGACATTGGGCATGAACACTGAAGCTTTCTTT. Amino acid sequence: CASGEGRTLGMNTEAFF.

This clone was observed at least ten times. The chain combines TRBV7-2 with TRBJ1-6; TRBD1 might be the D (6 bases). The V and J ends lost 1 base and 10 bases respectively, with 14 bases between them. Per the germline V gene, CDR1 is SGHTA and CDR2 is FQGNSA. The CDR3 sequence is 15 residues long. The CDR3 region is CASSLDGGRGSPLHF. The CDR3 nucleotides are TGTGCCAGCAGCTTAGACGGCGGGAGGGGGTCACCCCTCCACTTT.

The chain combines TRBV5-1 with TRBJ2-5, with 11 bases matching TRBD2. The CDR3 covers 16 residues. The V gene's germline CDR1 is SGHRS and CDR2 YFSETQ. Germline trimming cut 0 bases from V and 5 bases from J; bases unmatched to any gene: 6. The CDR3 reads CASSLGSGGARETQYF. CDR3 DNA: TGCGCCAGCAGCTTGGGTAGCGGGGGGGCCCGGGAGACCCAGTACTTC.

The V gene is TRBV5-1, the J gene TRBJ1-1; D is ambiguous. The V and J ends lost 4 bases and 2 bases respectively, with 9 bases between them. Germline V gene sequence: CDR1 SGHRS, CDR2 YFSETQ. The CDR3 runs to 13 residues. The CDR3 sequence: CASSVVSNTEAFF. The CDR3, as DNA: TGCGCCAGCAGCGTTGTATCCAACACTGAAGCTTTCTTT.

The chain recombines TRBV18 with TRBJ2-7, with D possibly matching TRBD1 (6 bases). CDR3 length: 16 residues. CDR1 is KGHSH, CDR2 LQKENI, per germline. V was clipped by 1 base and J by 0 bases, with 13 bases between them. The CDR3 spells CASSPRTAQSSYEQYF. The CDR3, as DNA: TGTGCCAGCTCACCACGGACAGCTCAGAGCTCCTACGAGCAGTACTTC.

This clone has more than one count but fewer than ten. Other DNA sequences within the sample encode an identical CDR3. V and J are TRBV6-5 and TRBJ1-5; D is unresolved. V was clipped by 6 bases and J by 0 bases, with 12 bases between them. The germline V gene has CDR1 MNHEY and CDR2 SVGAGI. This CDR3 region has 15 residues. The CDR3 DNA is TGTGCCAGCAGGATTCGAGAGTATAGCAATCAGCCCCAGCATTTT. Translating gives CASRIREYSNQPQHF.